This entry features one T cell receptor beta chain sequence. The sample originates from a study of blood T cell repertoires in COVID-19. The wider study: Whether acute or convalescent, the COVID-19 samples came from the United States, Italy and Spain. PBMCs, B-cell-depleted T cells, or T cells provided the cDNA or gDNA that made up the material.

The V and J ends lost 0 bases and 7 bases, in that order; junction bases with no gene match: 10. The germline V gene has CDR1 GTSNPN and CDR2 SVGIG (reference sequence). This CDR3 has 16 residues. Source study methods: From reference gene primer amplification, estimates of nucleated cell counts were derived. Measured with immunoSEQ multiplex PCR; TCRdb has only the in-frame clones, and not every one. Clone size and V and J calls were adopted from that table, with D and trimming inferred from the DNA. The sample shows around 270,000 clones, 75% to 90% of them seen only once. The specimen was peripheral blood. The TCR comes from a man aged 35-49 years with acute or convalescent COVID-19. V gene TRBV30 combines with J gene TRBJ1-4, with 8 nucleotides matching TRBD1. CDR3 loop: CAWSVRYAGGIEKLFF. The CDR3, as DNA: TGTGCCTGGAGTGTACGGTACGCAGGGGGCATTGAAAAACTGTTTTTT.